A single sample is the source of the 14 T cell receptor beta chains below, sequenced in a study of blood T cell repertoires in COVID-19. Sequencing used immunoSEQ multiplex PCR; TCRdb keeps in-frame clones, though not all of them. The data show about 480,000 clones, with approximately 92% seen just once and 0.9% held by the top ten. The material sequenced was peripheral blood. The source is a man in his late teens or twenties with COVID-19, enrolled during active disease.

The J gene is TRBJ2-5, the V gene TRBV27, with TRBD1 matching over 9 bases. Germline CDR1 MNHEY, CDR2 SMNVEV (reference sequence). This CDR3 spans 14 amino acids. The J segment lost 5 bases and the V segment lost 3 bases, leaving 4 bases of the junction unmatched. Here the CDR3 reads CASSLVQGAETQYF. CDR3 sequence (DNA): TGTGCCAGCAGTTTGGTACAGGGGGCTGAGACCCAGTACTTC.

The J gene is TRBJ1-2, the V gene TRBV2, with 8 positions matching TRBD1. The CDR3 loop spans 12 amino acids. CDR1 and CDR2 from the germline V gene are SNHLY and FYNNEI. V was clipped by 7 bases and J by 4 bases; unmatched bases: 2. The CDR3 nucleotides read TGTGCCAGCACCGACAGGGGCTATGGCTACACCTTC. Translation: CASTDRGYGYTF.

Details on this clone: One junction end disagrees with the germline gene, perhaps due to a read error. The chain carries TRBV6-4 and TRBJ2-2, with 10 bases matching TRBD1. This CDR3 region has 15 residues. Looked up from germline, CDR1 is MRHNA and CDR2 is SNTAGT. This CDR3 reads CASSAGTGDTGEPFF. The CDR3 nucleotides are TGTGCCAGCAGTGCCGGGACAGGGGACACCGGGGAGCCGTTTTTT.

The chain joins TRBV2 to TRBJ1-4; 8 positions agree with TRBD1. The CDR3 consists of 14 residues. Germline assignment: CDR1 SNHLY and CDR2 FYNNEI. V lost 6 bases and J lost 2; bases outside the gene matches: 2. The CDR3 here is CASRRTGTNEKLFF. CDR3 sequence (DNA): TGTGCCAGCAGAAGGACAGGGACTAATGAAAAACTGTTTTTT.

V is TRBV6-6 and J is TRBJ1-2; TRBD1 aligns across 8 bases. V shed 5 bases, J shed 2 bases, and the junction held 13 bases outside the gene matches. The germline V gene has CDR1 MNHNY and CDR2 SVGAGI (reference sequence). This CDR3 spans 17 amino acids. CDR3 sequence reads: CASSRFQGAVGNYGYTF. The CDR3 DNA follows: TGTGCCAGCAGTCGTTTTCAGGGGGCAGTGGGCAACTATGGCTACACCTTC.

This clone was seen a single time. This chain connects TRBV5-1 to TRBJ2-6; D possibly corresponds to TRBD1 (6 bases). Germline assignment: CDR1 SGHRS and CDR2 YFSETQ. V was cut by 4 bases and J by 2 bases, with 10 bases left in between. This CDR3 comprises 15 residues. CDR3 nucleotides: TGCGCCAGCAGCCGGACAGAACCTGGGGCCAACGTCCTGACTTTC. It translates to CASSRTEPGANVLTF.

The chain uses TRBV11-1 and TRBJ2-7; TRBD2 aligns across 7 bases. The CDR3 is 14 amino acids. CDR1 and CDR2 (germline): SGHAT, FQDESV (reference sequence). The V and J ends lost 2 bases and 2 bases, in that order; junction bases with no gene match: 3. In DNA, the CDR3 is TGTGCCAGCAGCTTAACGCGGGAGCCCTACGAGCAGTACTTC. Residues: CASSLTREPYEQYF.

This clone has a single count. V gene TRBV7-2 combines with J gene TRBJ2-1; D is unclear. The CDR3 runs to 13 residues. The germline V and J ends were trimmed by 2 bases and 5 bases, with 7 bases remaining between them. Germline CDR1 reads SGHTA; CDR2 reads FQGNSA. CDR3 sequence: CASSLSRNNEQFF. For the CDR3, the DNA is TGTGCCAGCAGCTTATCGAGGAACAATGAGCAGTTCTTC.

The chain recombines TRBV28 with TRBJ1-5, with D unresolved. Germline V gene data show CDR1 as MDHEN and CDR2 as SYDVKM. The CDR3 spans 14 residues. Trimming shortened V by 5 bases and J by 5 bases, and 13 bases separated the two germline ends. DNA of the CDR3: TGTGCCAGCAGTCACCTTGGGCCCCATCAGCCCCAGCATTTT. Its translation: CASSHLGPHQPQHF.

The gene calls are TRBV5-4 and TRBJ2-1, with a tentative D call TRBD1 (6 bases). V gave up 5 bases and J gave up 5 bases, with 11 bases separating them. This CDR3 has 13 amino acids. CDR1 and CDR2 from the germline V gene are SGHNT and YYREEE (reference sequence). CDR3 in DNA: TGTGCCAGCAGTTACGACAGGAACAATGAGCAGTTCTTC. The encoded protein is CASSYDRNNEQFF.

This chain connects TRBV9 to TRBJ2-1, with D perhaps TRBD1 (6 bases). The CDR3 runs to 14 residues. V lost 4 bases to trimming and J lost 5 bases, with 13 bases between them. Germline CDR1 SGDLS, CDR2 YYNGEE. CDR3 amino acids: CASSTQGFDNEQFF. The CDR3 coding sequence is TGTGCCAGCAGCACCCAGGGGTTCGACAATGAGCAGTTCTTC. The full variable domain, completed using reference TRBV9 and TRBJ2-1, is DSGVTQTPKHLITATGQRVTLRCSPRSGDLSVYWYQQSLDQGLQFLIQYYNGEERAKGNILERFSAQQFPDLHSELNLSSLELGDSALYFCASSTQGFDNEQFFGPGTRLTVL.

The V call is TRBV4-1, the J call TRBJ2-5, with 9 bases identical to TRBD2. After removal of 5 bases from V and 1 base from J, the junction contained 5 bases not matched to a gene. CDR3 length: 15 amino acids. Per germline, CDR1 MGHRA and CDR2 YSYEKL. The DNA for the CDR3 is TGCGCCAGCAGCGGTCTTAGCGGGAGCCAAGAGACCCAGTACTTC. Translated, it gives CASSGLSGSQETQYF.

The gene calls are TRBV29-1 and TRBJ1-2; D is perhaps TRBD1 (5 bases). This CDR3 region has 10 residues. Germline CDR1 reads SQVTM; CDR2 reads ANQGSEA. V lost 3 bases and J 8 bases, leaving 7 bases between the germline ends. The CDR3 spells CSVDQGGYTF. The CDR3 region has the DNA TGCAGCGTTGACCAGGGCGGCTACACCTTC.

V gene TRBV18 combines with J gene TRBJ1-1; TRBD1 is a possible D gene (5 bases). Trimming removed 2 bases from V and 10 bases from J, with 11 bases in between. CDR1 KGHSH and CDR2 LQKENI come from the germline V gene. The length of the CDR3 is 12 residues. DNA for the CDR3: TGTGCCAGCTCACCAGATTCGGGGGGAGCTTTCTTT. This translates into CASSPDSGGAFF.